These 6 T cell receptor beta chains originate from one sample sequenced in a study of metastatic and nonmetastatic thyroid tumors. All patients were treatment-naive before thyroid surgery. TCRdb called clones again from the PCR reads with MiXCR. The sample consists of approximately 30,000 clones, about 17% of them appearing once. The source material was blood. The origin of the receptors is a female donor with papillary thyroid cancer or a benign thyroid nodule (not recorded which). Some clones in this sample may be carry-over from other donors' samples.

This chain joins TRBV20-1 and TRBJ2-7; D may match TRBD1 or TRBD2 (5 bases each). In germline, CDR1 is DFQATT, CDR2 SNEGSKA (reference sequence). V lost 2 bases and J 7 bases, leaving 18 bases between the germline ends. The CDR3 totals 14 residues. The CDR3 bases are TGCAGTGCTAGATGGGAACGGGGCTCGTGGGAGCAGTACTTC. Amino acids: CSARWERGSWEQYF.

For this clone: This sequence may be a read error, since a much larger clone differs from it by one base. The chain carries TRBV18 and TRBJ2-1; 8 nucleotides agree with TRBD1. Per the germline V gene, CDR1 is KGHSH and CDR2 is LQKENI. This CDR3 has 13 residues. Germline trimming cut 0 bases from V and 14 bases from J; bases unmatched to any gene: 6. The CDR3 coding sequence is TGTGCCAGCTCACCACCGGACAGGGTCGAGAAGTTCTTC. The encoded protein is CASSPPDRVEKFF.

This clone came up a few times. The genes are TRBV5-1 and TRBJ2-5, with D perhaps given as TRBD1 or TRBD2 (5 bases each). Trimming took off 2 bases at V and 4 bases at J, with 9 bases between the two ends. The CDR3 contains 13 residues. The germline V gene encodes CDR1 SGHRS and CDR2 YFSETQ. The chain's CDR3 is CASSLGAGETQYF. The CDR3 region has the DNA TGCGCCAGCAGCTTAGGGGCGGGAGAGACCCAGTACTTC.

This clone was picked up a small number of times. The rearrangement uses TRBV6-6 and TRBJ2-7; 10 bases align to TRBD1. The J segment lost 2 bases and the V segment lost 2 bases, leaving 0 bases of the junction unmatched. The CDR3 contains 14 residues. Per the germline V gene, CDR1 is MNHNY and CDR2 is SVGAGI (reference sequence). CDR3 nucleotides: TGTGCCAGCAGTTACGACAGGGGGCCCTACGAGCAGTACTTC. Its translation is CASSYDRGPYEQYF.

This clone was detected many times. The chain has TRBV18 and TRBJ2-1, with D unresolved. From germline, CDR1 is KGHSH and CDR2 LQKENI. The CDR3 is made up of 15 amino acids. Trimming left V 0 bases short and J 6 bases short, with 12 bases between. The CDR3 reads CASSPPATLFNEQFF. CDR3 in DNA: TGTGCCAGCTCACCACCTGCCACGCTATTCAATGAGCAGTTCTTC.

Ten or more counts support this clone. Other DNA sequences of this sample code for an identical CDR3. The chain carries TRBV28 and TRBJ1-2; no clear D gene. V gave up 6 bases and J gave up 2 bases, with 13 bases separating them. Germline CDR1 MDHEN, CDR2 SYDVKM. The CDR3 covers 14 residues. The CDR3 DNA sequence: TGTGCCAGCAGACCCAGTCCACGCAACTATGGCTACACCTTC. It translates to CASRPSPRNYGYTF.